The present T cell receptor beta chain was sequenced within a study of regulatory T cells in long-lasting Graves disease. Regarding the study as a whole: Newly diagnosed disease favored TRBV20-1 and TRBJ2-1 over persistent disease.

About this clonotype itself: The antigen remains unidentified.

Assembly of TCR beta libraries relied on iRepertoire HTBI primers together with Arm-PCR of CDR3 regions. Original analysis: Samples jointly harbored about 63 TRBV and 14 TRBJ segments. TCRdb analysed the multiplex PCR reads with MiXCR anew, one entry per CDR3 protein. The V and J calls were not made by the authors but by TCRdb's processing. Found here are some 600,000 distinct CDR3 sequences, about 16% of them singletons; the top ten hold more than 10%. Time point here: newly diagnosed GD, antithyroid drugs for less than 3 months. Scientists built the TCR library using RNA that was extracted from PBMCs. Trimming shortened V by 0 bases and J by 4 bases, and 9 bases separated the two germline ends. The CDR3 runs 14 residues. The germline CDR1 and CDR2 sequences are MGHRA and YSYEKL. In addition, the sample was reused for a study of T cells in Graves' hyperthyroidism and ophthalmopathy. That report notes: The authors deemed Graves' hyperthyroidism stable absent ophthalmopathy progression within 18 months.

This clonotype was sampled from a man aged 18 to 35 with Graves disease. The starting material was peripheral blood mononuclear cells (PBMCs), obtained at new diagnosis, from a patient treated with antithyroid drugs. V gene TRBV4-1 combines with J gene TRBJ2-5; D uncertain. CDR3: CASSQDLSLETQYF. The CDR3 nucleotides are TGCGCCAGCAGCCAAGATCTGTCCTTAGAGACCCAGTACTTC.